These 25 T cell receptor beta chains originate from one sample sequenced in a study of blood T cell repertoires in COVID-19. The assay was immunoSEQ multiplex PCR, and TCRdb's table has in-frame clones only and misses some. This sample has around 200,000 clones, with less than 90% found just once. Sequenced input: peripheral blood. The receptors come from a woman aged 50 to 60 with acute or convalescent COVID-19.

The chain recombines TRBV18 with TRBJ1-1; D call uncertain. CDR3 length: 13 residues. Germline lookup yields CDR1 KGHSH and CDR2 LQKENI. V lost 4 bases, J lost 1 base, and 7 bases lay in between. CDR3 bases: TGTGCCAGCTCACGGGAGTCGAACACTGAAGCTTTCTTT. This encodes CASSRESNTEAFF.

The chain couples TRBV4-2 to TRBJ1-5; D may be TRBD1 (6 bases). Germline loops: CDR1 LGHNA, CDR2 YNFKEQ. Trimming took 2 bases from V and 6 from J, leaving 23 bases between them. The CDR3 runs to 18 residues. The CDR3 DNA is TGTGCCAGCAGCCAACAGGCTTATGGGGGGGGGCCTTTTCAGCCCCAGCATTTT. Translation gives CASSQQAYGGGPFQPQHF.

This clone was counted between two and nine times. V gene TRBV9 combines with J gene TRBJ1-2; the match to TRBD1 covers 8 bases. CDR3 size: 14 residues. Unmatched junction bases numbered 6, after V lost 0 bases and J lost 8 bases. Germline V gene sequence: CDR1 SGDLS, CDR2 YYNGEE. CDR3 protein: CASSVAGQGVGYTF. CDR3 in DNA: TGTGCCAGCAGCGTAGCCGGACAGGGAGTAGGCTACACCTTC.

The rearrangement links TRBV5-1 to TRBJ1-6, with D possibly TRBD1 on 5 matching bases. V lost 0 bases and J lost 7, with 14 bases in between. Germline lookup yields CDR1 SGHRS and CDR2 YFSETQ. CDR3 length equals 16 residues. CDR3 DNA: TGCGCCAGCAGCTTGGCCGGGGAGGGGCGGAATTCACCCCTCCACTTT. This codes for CASSLAGEGRNSPLHF.

The rearrangement joins TRBV27 to TRBJ1-1; 7 bases align to TRBD1. This CDR3 spans 16 amino acids. CDR1 is MNHEY and CDR2 is SMNVEV in the germline V gene (reference sequence). The ends lost 5 bases at V and 3 bases at J; junction bases unmatched: 12. The CDR3 region is CASSPPPGTVYTEAFF. The CDR3 nucleotides are TGTGCCAGCAGTCCCCCTCCCGGGACAGTGTACACTGAAGCTTTCTTT.

The chain has TRBV11-3 and TRBJ2-5; D unclear. The germline CDR1 and CDR2 sequences are SGHNT and YENEEA. The CDR3 length is 13 residues. V was pared by 5 bases and J by 5 bases, with 12 bases between. CDR3 protein: CASSATSRETQYF. CDR3 bases: TGTGCCAGCAGCGCGACAAGCAGGGAGACCCAGTACTTC.

The CDR3 loop reads CASSYVGGLTEAFF. CDR3 sequence (DNA): TGTGCCAGCAGTTACGTGGGGGGTTTAACTGAAGCTTTCTTT. This rearrangement joins TRBV6-5 to TRBJ1-1, with D possibly matching TRBD1 (5 bases). The CDR3 covers 14 residues. Trimming cost V 2 bases and J 5 bases, with 12 bases left between them. In germline, CDR1 is MNHEY, CDR2 SVGAGI.

V usage is TRBV7-2 and J usage is TRBJ1-1; TRBD1 might be the D (6 bases). The CDR3 length is 13 residues. Per germline, CDR1 SGHTA and CDR2 FQGNSA. Trimming took 9 bases from V and 6 from J, leaving 17 bases between them. The CDR3 is CASSIRQAPEAFF. The CDR3 bases are TGTGCCAGTTCTATTAGACAGGCCCCTGAAGCTTTCTTT.

This clone has just a few counts. The chain has TRBV2 and TRBJ2-7; 7 bases align to TRBD1. The CDR3 consists of 14 residues. CDR1 is SNHLY, CDR2 FYNNEI, per germline. The junction had 5 bases not matched to a gene; V was cut back by 3 bases and J by 3 bases. The CDR3 bases are TGTGCCAGCAGTGACCGACAGGGAATCTACGAGCAGTACTTC. Protein: CASSDRQGIYEQYF.

J is TRBJ1-2 and V is TRBV27; 9 bases are shared with TRBD1. Trimming removed 2 bases from V and 4 bases from J; junction bases left unmatched: 2. The CDR3 sequence is 14 residues long. Germline CDR1 reads MNHEY; CDR2 reads SMNVEV (reference sequence). The CDR3 protein is CASSLKDRGYGYTF. The DNA of the CDR3 is TGTGCCAGCAGTTTAAAGGACAGGGGCTATGGCTACACCTTC.

In this sample, this clone turned up once. The V and J genes are TRBV24-1 and TRBJ2-3; 9 nucleotides line up with TRBD1. The germline CDR1 and CDR2 sequences are KGHDR and SFDVKD. The CDR3 consists of 15 residues. V was pared by 8 bases and J by 3 bases, with 8 bases of the junction left unmatched. The CDR3 protein is CATKGQGPRTDTQYF. The CDR3 DNA is TGTGCCACCAAAGGACAGGGGCCCCGTACAGATACGCAGTATTTT.

This rearrangement joins TRBV5-1 to TRBJ2-2; 7 positions agree with TRBD1. The CDR3 is made up of 16 amino acids. From germline, CDR1 is SGHRS and CDR2 YFSETQ. J gave up 0 bases and V 4 bases, and 6 bases lay outside the gene matches. In DNA, the CDR3 is TGCGCCAGCAGCCCAACAGGGGCGACGAACACCGGGGAGCTGTTTTTT. It translates to CASSPTGATNTGELFF.

The V gene is TRBV27, the J gene TRBJ2-1; D may be TRBD2 (6 bases). The V end lost 1 base, the J end lost 6 bases, and 10 bases lay between the germline ends. Per the germline V gene, CDR1 is MNHEY and CDR2 is SMNVEV (reference sequence). The length of the CDR3 is 14 residues. The CDR3 DNA sequence: TGTGCCAGCAGTTTATTCGGGAGTGCCAATGAGCAGTTCTTC. Its protein is CASSLFGSANEQFF.

This sequence joins TRBV6-2 or TRBV6-3 and TRBJ2-1, with 9 bases matching TRBD2. The trim removed 6 bases at V and 8 bases at J, leaving 14 bases unmatched. Per germline, CDR1 MNHEY and CDR2 SVGEGT. CDR3 size: 16 residues. The CDR3 protein is CASSPGRGGLGDEQFF. Written as DNA, the CDR3 is TGTGCCAGCAGCCCCGGGCGGGGGGGCCTCGGGGATGAGCAGTTCTTC.

With respect to this clone: At one boundary the junction diverges from the germline segment, which might be a read error. At the DNA level, this CDR3 is encoded by other sequences in the same sample as well. The chain links TRBV24-1 to TRBJ1-2, with 7 nucleotides matching TRBD1. The CDR3 has 14 residues. Germline V lookup: CDR1 KGHDR, CDR2 SFDVKD. The CDR3 DNA reads TGTGCCACCAGTGACCCACAGGGGAACTACGGCTACACCTTC. The encoded protein is CATSDPQGNYGYTF.

V is TRBV30 and J is TRBJ2-7, with D maybe TRBD1 (6 bases). This CDR3 spans 13 amino acids. V lost 3 bases to trimming and J lost 6 bases, with 15 bases between them. The germline CDR1 and CDR2 sequences are GTSNPN and SVGIG (reference sequence). CDR3 residues: CAWRSTGSGEQYF. Written as DNA, the CDR3 is TGTGCCTGGAGATCAACAGGGTCGGGCGAGCAGTACTTC.

The chain combines TRBV3-1 (or the pseudogene TRBV3-2) with TRBJ2-3; 9 bases line up with TRBD2. The CDR3 extends over 16 amino acids. Germline V gene sequence: CDR1 LGHDT, CDR2 YNNKEL (reference sequence). V was pared by 3 bases and J by 3 bases, with 7 bases of the junction left unmatched. DNA for the CDR3: TGTGCCAGCAGCCAGGTGGCGGGGGGGCCTACAGATACGCAGTATTTT. Its translation is CASSQVAGGPTDTQYF.

V is TRBV6-5 and J is TRBJ2-3, with D possibly TRBD2 on 7 matching bases. V lost 0 bases to trimming and J lost 2 bases, with 12 bases between them. CDR1 is MNHEY and CDR2 is SVGAGI in the germline V gene. The CDR3 totals 16 residues. The CDR3 nucleotides are TGTGCCAGCAGTTACTCCTGGGGGGGCACCACAGATACGCAGTATTTT. Protein sequence: CASSYSWGGTTDTQYF.

The chain couples TRBV9 to TRBJ2-7; D might be TRBD1 (5 bases). CDR1 SGDLS and CDR2 YYNGEE come from the germline V gene. Trimming removed 4 bases from V and 1 base from J, with 12 bases in between. The CDR3 sequence is 14 residues long. CDR3 residues: CASSPSRVSYEQYF. The CDR3, as DNA: TGTGCCAGCAGCCCATCCAGGGTGTCCTACGAGCAGTACTTC.

V usage is TRBV7-4 and J usage is TRBJ1-5; TRBD1 is a possible D gene (6 bases). Germline CDR1 SGHVT, CDR2 SQSDAQ. This CDR3 has 18 residues. V lost 2 bases and J 0 bases, leaving 17 bases between the germline ends. CDR3: CASSLPGQILPSNQPQHF. As DNA, the CDR3 is TGTGCCAGCAGCTTACCGGGACAAATCCTCCCTAGCAATCAGCCCCAGCATTTT.

This clone was seen more than once but under ten times. This chain connects TRBV6-5 to TRBJ2-7; possible D gene TRBD1, 6 bases. CDR3 length: 12 residues. The V gene's germline CDR1 is MNHEY and CDR2 SVGAGI. Trimming cost V 9 bases and J 3 bases, with 12 bases left between them. Here the CDR3 DNA reads TGTGCCAGTTATAACAGGGACTACGAGCAGTACTTC. It encodes CASYNRDYEQYF.

The chain carries TRBV14 and TRBJ2-3, with TRBD2 matching 12 bases. Germline V gives CDR1 SGHDN, CDR2 FVKESK. V lost 4 bases to trimming and J lost 4 bases; unmatched junction nucleotides: 12. The length of the CDR3 is 18 residues. The CDR3 nucleotides read TGTGCCAGCAGCCGAGATGGACTAGCGGGAATCTGGGCAGATACGCAGTATTTT. Its protein is CASSRDGLAGIWADTQYF.

V and J are TRBV6-2 or TRBV6-3 and TRBJ2-3, with D maybe TRBD2 (7 bases). The V and J ends lost 0 bases and 0 bases respectively, with 13 bases between them. The germline CDR1 and CDR2 sequences are MNHEY and SVGEGT. This CDR3 spans 17 amino acids. In DNA, the CDR3 is TGTGCCAGCAGTTACTCGAGGGGGGGCTCTAGCACAGATACGCAGTATTTT. Protein sequence: CASSYSRGGSSTDTQYF.

A single count supports this clone. The chain recombines TRBV9 with TRBJ2-5; 8 bases line up with TRBD2. With 0 bases clipped from V and 4 bases from J, the junction kept 5 bases outside the gene matches. Germline CDR1 reads SGDLS; CDR2 reads YYNGEE. The CDR3 has 15 residues. The CDR3 DNA sequence: TGTGCCAGCAGCGTAGGAGTAGCGGGAACAGAGACCCAGTACTTC. It yields the protein CASSVGVAGTETQYF.

This chain joins TRBV5-4 and TRBJ2-7, with D perhaps TRBD2 (5 bases). Trimming shortened V by 4 bases and J by 6 bases, and 20 bases separated the two germline ends. This CDR3 comprises 15 residues. The V gene's germline CDR1 is SGHNT and CDR2 YYREEE (reference sequence). The CDR3 reads CASSSGLFGSSEQYF. The CDR3 DNA is TGTGCCAGCAGCAGCGGCCTTTTTGGGTCAAGCGAGCAGTACTTC.